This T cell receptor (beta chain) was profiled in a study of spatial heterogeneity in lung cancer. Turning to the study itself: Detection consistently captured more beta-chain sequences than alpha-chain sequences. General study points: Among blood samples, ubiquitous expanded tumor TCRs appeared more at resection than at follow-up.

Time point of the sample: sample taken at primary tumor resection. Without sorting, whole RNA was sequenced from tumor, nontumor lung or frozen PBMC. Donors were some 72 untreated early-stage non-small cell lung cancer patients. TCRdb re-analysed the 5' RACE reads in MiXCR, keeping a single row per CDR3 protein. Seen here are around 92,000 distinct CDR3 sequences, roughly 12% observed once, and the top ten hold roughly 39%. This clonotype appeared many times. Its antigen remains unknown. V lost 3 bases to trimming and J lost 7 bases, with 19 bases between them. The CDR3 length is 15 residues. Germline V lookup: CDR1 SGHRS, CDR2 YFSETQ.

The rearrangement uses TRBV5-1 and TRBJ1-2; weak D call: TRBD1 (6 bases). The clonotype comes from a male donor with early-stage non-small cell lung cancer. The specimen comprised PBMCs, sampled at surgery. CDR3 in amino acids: CASSSTQGVSGGYTF. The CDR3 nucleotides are TGCGCCAGCAGCTCGACACAGGGAGTAAGTGGTGGCTACACCTTC.